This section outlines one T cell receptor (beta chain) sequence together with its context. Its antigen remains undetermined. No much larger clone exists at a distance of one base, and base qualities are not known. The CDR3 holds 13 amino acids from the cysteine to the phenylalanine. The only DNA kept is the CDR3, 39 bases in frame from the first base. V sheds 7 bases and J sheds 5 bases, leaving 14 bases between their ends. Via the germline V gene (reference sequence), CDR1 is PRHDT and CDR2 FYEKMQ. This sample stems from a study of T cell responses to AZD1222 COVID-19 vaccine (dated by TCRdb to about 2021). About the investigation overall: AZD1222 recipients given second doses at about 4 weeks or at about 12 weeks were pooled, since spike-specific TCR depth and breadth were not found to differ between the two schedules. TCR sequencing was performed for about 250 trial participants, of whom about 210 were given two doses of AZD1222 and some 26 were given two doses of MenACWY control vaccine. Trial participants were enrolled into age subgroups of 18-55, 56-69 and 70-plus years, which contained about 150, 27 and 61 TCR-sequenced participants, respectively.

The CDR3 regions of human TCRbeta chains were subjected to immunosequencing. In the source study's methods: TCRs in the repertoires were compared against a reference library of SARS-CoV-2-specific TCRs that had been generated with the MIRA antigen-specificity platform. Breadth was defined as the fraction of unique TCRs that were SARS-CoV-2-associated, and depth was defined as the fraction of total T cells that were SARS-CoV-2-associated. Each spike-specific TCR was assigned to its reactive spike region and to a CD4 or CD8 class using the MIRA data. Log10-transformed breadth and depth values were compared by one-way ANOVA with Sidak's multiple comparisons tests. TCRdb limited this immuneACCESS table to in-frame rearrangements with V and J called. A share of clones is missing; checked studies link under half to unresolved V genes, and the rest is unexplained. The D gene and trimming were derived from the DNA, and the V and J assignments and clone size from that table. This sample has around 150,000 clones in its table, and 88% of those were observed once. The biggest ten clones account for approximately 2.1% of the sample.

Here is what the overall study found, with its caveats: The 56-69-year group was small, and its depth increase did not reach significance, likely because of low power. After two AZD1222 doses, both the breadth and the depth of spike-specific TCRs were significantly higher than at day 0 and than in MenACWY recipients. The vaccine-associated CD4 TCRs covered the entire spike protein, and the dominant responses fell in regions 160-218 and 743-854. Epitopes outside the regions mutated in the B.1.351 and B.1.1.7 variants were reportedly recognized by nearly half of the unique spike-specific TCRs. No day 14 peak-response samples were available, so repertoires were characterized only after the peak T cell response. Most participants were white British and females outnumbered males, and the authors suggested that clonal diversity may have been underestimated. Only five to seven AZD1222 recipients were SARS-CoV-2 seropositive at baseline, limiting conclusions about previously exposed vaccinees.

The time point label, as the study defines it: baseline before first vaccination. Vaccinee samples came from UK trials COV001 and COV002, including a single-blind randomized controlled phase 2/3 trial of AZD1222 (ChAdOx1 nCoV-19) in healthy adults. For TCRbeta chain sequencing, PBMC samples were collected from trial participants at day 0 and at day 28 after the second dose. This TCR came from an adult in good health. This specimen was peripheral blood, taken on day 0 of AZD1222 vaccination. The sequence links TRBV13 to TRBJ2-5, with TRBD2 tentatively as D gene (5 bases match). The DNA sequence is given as TGTGCCAGCACCCGTACCAGAGGGGAGACCCAGTACTTC. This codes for CASTRTRGETQYF.